Listed below are T cell receptor beta chains from one sample, sequenced in a study of CD8 T cells in Susac syndrome. TCRdb independently ran MiXCR on the immunoSEQ multiplex PCR reads; one entry per CDR3 protein. Of 53,000 or so distinct CDR3 sequences listed, roughly 93% are singletons. The specimen was CD8+ T cells from PBMCs. The receptors come from a human donor in good health. The CDR3 runs from the conserved cysteine through the conserved F or W.

v_call	j_call	cdr3_aa
TRBV7-8	TRBJ1-2	CASLAQDSYNYGYTF
TRBV12-3/TRBV12-4	TRBJ2-5	CASSITGAQETQYF
TRBV5-4	TRBJ2-7	CASSWFAGTDEQYF
TRBV4-2	TRBJ2-1	CASGFWPPYNEQFF
TRBV5-1	TRBJ1-5	CASSSALNQPQHF
TRBV14	TRBJ2-1	CASSQGLATTAYNEQFF
TRBV5-6	TRBJ2-2	CASSLTWQMNTGELFF
TRBV6-5	TRBJ2-1	CASSPPGDEQFF
TRBV6-2/TRBV6-3	TRBJ1-3	CASSWDASGNTIYF
TRBV3-1	TRBJ1-1	CASSPDSGGRNTEAFF
TRBV7-6	TRBJ2-1	CASSLRSYNEQFF
TRBV20-1	TRBJ2-1	CSAPGLDNEQFF
TRBV4-2	TRBJ2-3	CASSQDIWLAGGTDTQYF
TRBV29-1	TRBJ2-1	CSVQEYEQFF
TRBV5-1	TRBJ2-5	CATSTGNYQETQYF
TRBV11-2	TRBJ2-7	CASSSGPTYEQYF
TRBV14	TRBJ2-3	CASRGLVDTQYF
TRBV27	TRBJ2-7	CASSSDRGGNEQYF
TRBV19	TRBJ1-1	CASSTSGSTEAFF
TRBV18	TRBJ1-1	CASSPTQGCTEAFF
TRBV29-1	TRBJ2-3	CSVEAHTDTQYF
TRBV29-1	TRBJ2-2	CSVGERGELFF
TRBV10-3	TRBJ2-7	CAIRGGSYEQYF
TRBV6-2/TRBV6-3	TRBJ2-5	CASSPGTSDQETQYF
TRBV5-1	TRBJ2-1	CASSWTSGGLEQFF